This TCR beta chain was recovered during a study of blood T cells in healthy people across ages. Comment on this clonotype: Its target is not known.

Combining a sample-barcoded 5' primer with a J-beta primer mix, a second PCR ran for roughly 7 to 12 cycles. In TCRdb, the 5' RACE reads were re-called with MiXCR into one record per CDR3 protein. The table has 1.5 million to 1.8 million distinct CDR3 sequences, approximately 43% seen once. Total RNA, at least 5 micrograms per sample, was extracted from PBMCs. V was cut by 3 bases and J by 5 bases, with 16 bases left in between. This CDR3 region has 14 residues. Germline V gene sequence: CDR1 SQVTM, CDR2 ANQGSEA. Notes on the study in general: Older individuals had lower TCR beta diversity per million T cells (the decline was roughly linear). Diversity estimates from one million T cells were considered underestimates. Higher diversity and more naive CD4+ cells were features of long-lived donors, compared to aged donors.

This TCR came from a woman between 18 and 30 years old in good health. The sample was blood. This rearrangement joins TRBV29-1 to TRBJ2-5; either TRBD1 or TRBD2 may fit D (6 bases each). CDR3: CSVDRGGRGETQYF. As DNA, the CDR3 is TGCAGCGTTGATAGGGGAGGTAGGGGGGAGACCCAGTACTTC. The entire variable domain, with the rest obtained from reference TRBV29-1 and TRBJ2-5, is as follows: SAVISQKPSRDICQRGTSLTIQCQVDSQVTMMFWYRQQPGQSLTLIATANQGSEATYESGFVIDKFPISRPNLTFSTLTVSNMSPEDSSIYLCSVDRGGRGETQYFGPGTRLLVL.